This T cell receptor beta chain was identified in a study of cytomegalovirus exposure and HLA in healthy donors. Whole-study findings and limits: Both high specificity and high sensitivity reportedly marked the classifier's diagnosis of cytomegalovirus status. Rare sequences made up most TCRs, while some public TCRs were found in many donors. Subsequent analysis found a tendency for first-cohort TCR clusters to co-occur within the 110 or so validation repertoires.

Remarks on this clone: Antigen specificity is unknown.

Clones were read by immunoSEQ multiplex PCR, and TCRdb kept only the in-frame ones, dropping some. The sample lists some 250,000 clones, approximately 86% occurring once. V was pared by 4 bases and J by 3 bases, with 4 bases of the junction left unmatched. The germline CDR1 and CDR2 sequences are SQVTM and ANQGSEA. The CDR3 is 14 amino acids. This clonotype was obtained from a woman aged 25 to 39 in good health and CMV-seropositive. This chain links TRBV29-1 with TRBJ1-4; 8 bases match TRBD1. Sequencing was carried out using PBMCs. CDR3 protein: CSVAGGAANEKLFF. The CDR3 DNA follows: TGCAGCGTTGCAGGGGGCGCGGCTAATGAAAAACTGTTTTTT. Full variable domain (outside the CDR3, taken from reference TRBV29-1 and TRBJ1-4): SAVISQKPSRDICQRGTSLTIQCQVDSQVTMMFWYRQQPGQSLTLIATANQGSEATYESGFVIDKFPISRPNLTFSTLTVSNMSPEDSSIYLCSVAGGAANEKLFFGSGTQLSVL.